This entry lists 16 T cell receptor beta chains sequenced from one sample in a study of identical twins. Via MiXCR, TCRdb re-called the 5' RACE reads, giving one row per CDR3 protein. The table includes approximately 600,000 distinct CDR3 sequences, around 7.5% detected once. These same records also appear under a second study, on yellow fever vaccine responses in identical twins.

The sequenced sample consisted of PBMCs. These receptors were collected from a woman under 30 in good health.

This clonotype was counted ten times or more. The CDR3 bases are TGCAGCACGCGGGGGGGCTCCTACAATGAGCAGTTCTTC. Translating it yields CSTRGGSYNEQFF. The chain uses TRBV29-1 and TRBJ2-1; 9 positions agree with TRBD2. Per the germline V gene, CDR1 is SQVTM and CDR2 is ANQGSEA. Trimming cost V 8 bases and J 0 bases; bases outside gene matches: 2. The CDR3 is made up of 13 amino acids.

The CDR3 is CASSPFGGSVNYEQYF. As DNA, the CDR3 is TGTGCCAGCAGCCCCTTTGGCGGGAGTGTAAACTACGAGCAGTACTTC. The chain carries TRBV12-3 or TRBV12-4 and TRBJ2-7; 7 nucleotides line up with TRBD2. The V and J ends lost 6 bases and 3 bases, in that order; junction bases with no gene match: 14. The CDR3 runs 16 residues.

This clonotype was observed a handful of times. The CDR3 coding sequence is TGTGCCAGCAGTACGACAGGGGGGGTGAACACTGAAGCTTTCTTT. Its protein product is CASSTTGGVNTEAFF. The gene calls are TRBV6-1 and TRBJ1-1; TRBD1 aligns across 9 bases. The ends lost 5 bases at V and 0 bases at J; junction bases unmatched: 4. The germline CDR1 and CDR2 sequences are MNHNS and SASEGT. The CDR3 loop spans 15 amino acids.

This clonotype was found a few times. This chain links TRBV7-9 with TRBJ2-7; D ambiguous. The V end was cut by 5 bases, the J end by 7 bases, with 15 bases between. The CDR3 covers 13 residues. CDR1 SEHNR and CDR2 FQNEAQ come from the germline V gene (reference sequence). DNA of the CDR3: TGTGCCAGCAGCCCAAGACACCACTGGGAGCAGTACTTC. As protein: CASSPRHHWEQYF.

This clonotype turned up a few times. The chain is built from TRBV3-1 and TRBJ1-2; 7 positions match TRBD1. V gave up 4 bases and J gave up 4 bases; unmatched junction bases: 12. Germline V gene lookup returns CDR1 LGHDT and CDR2 YNNKEL (reference sequence). This CDR3 spans 16 amino acids. The CDR3 DNA sequence: TGTGCCAGCAGCCTTTCGACAGGGTCGGGAAGCTATGGCTACACCTTC. It translates to CASSLSTGSGSYGYTF.

The table lists this clonotype with a few counts. This chain links TRBV10-3 with TRBJ2-7; D is unclear. Trimming shortened V by 0 bases and J by 4 bases, and 7 bases separated the two germline ends. The V gene's germline CDR1 is ENHRY and CDR2 SYGVKD. This CDR3 region has 13 residues. CDR3 region: CAISESTSYEQYF. DNA of the CDR3: TGTGCCATCAGTGAGTCAACAAGTTACGAGCAGTACTTC.

This clonotype was picked up many times. V usage is TRBV5-1 and J usage is TRBJ2-3; D remains unclear. V lost 0 bases to trimming and J lost 3 bases, with 11 bases between them. CDR1 and CDR2 from the germline V gene are SGHRS and YFSETQ. The CDR3 covers 15 residues. DNA for the CDR3: TGCGCCAGCAGCTTGGGACCGCTTGGGACAGATACGCAGTATTTT. This translates into CASSLGPLGTDTQYF.

This clonotype was seen a handful of times. The chain joins TRBV19 to TRBJ2-1; TRBD2 matches at 8 bases. V trimming: 7 bases; J trimming: 0 bases; junction bases outside the gene matches: 5. This CDR3 region has 15 residues. Germline V CDR1 and CDR2: LNHDA, SQIVND (reference sequence). The CDR3 sequence is CASTLGLVSYNEQFF. The CDR3 nucleotides are TGTGCCAGTACCCTGGGACTAGTCTCCTACAATGAGCAGTTCTTC.

In this sample, this clonotype turned up a few times. V gene TRBV20-1 combines with J gene TRBJ2-3; perhaps TRBD1 as D (5 bases). Trimming took 2 bases from V and 4 from J, leaving 13 bases between them. Per germline, CDR1 DFQATT and CDR2 SNEGSKA (reference sequence). The CDR3 length is 14 residues. This CDR3 reads CSARQGGASDTQYF. CDR3 nucleotides: TGCAGTGCTAGACAGGGTGGGGCATCAGATACGCAGTATTTT.

In its sample, this clonotype was seen many times. This chain connects TRBV11-2 to TRBJ2-1; 7 positions agree with TRBD2. V dropped 5 bases and J dropped 8; count of bases not matched to a gene: 12. CDR1 is SGHAT and CDR2 is FQNNGV in the germline V gene. The CDR3 sequence is 15 residues long. CDR3 residues: CASSIGAGAGDEQFF. In DNA, the CDR3 is TGTGCCAGCAGCATAGGGGCGGGAGCAGGTGATGAGCAGTTCTTC.

This clonotype occurred many times. The rearrangement links TRBV4-1 to TRBJ2-7, with D possibly TRBD1 on 5 matching bases. The germline V gene encodes CDR1 MGHRA and CDR2 YSYEKL. Trimming left V 4 bases short and J 2 bases short, with 9 bases between. The CDR3 length is 13 residues. CDR3 DNA sequence: TGCGCCAGCAGCCCGACAGTTACCTACGAGCAGTACTTC. This gives the protein CASSPTVTYEQYF.

This clonotype has ten or more counts. The chain joins TRBV9 to TRBJ1-1; weak D call: TRBD1 (5 bases). Trimming took 5 bases from V and 0 from J, leaving 14 bases between them. CDR3 length: 15 amino acids. CDR1 and CDR2 (germline): SGDLS, YYNGEE. DNA of the CDR3: TGTGCCAGCAGTCCTGGGGGGATAATGAACACTGAAGCTTTCTTT. It yields the protein CASSPGGIMNTEAFF.

This clonotype was detected many times. The chain recombines TRBV12-3 or TRBV12-4 with TRBJ1-1; the D is unclear. CDR3 size: 12 residues. V lost 7 bases to trimming and J lost 7 bases, with 13 bases between them. CDR3: CASTPGVSEAFF. In DNA, the CDR3 is TGTGCCAGCACCCCCGGGGTCAGTGAAGCTTTCTTT.

The chain carries TRBV5-1 and TRBJ2-3; maybe TRBD2 (5 bases). CDR1 SGHRS and CDR2 YFSETQ come from the germline V gene. V lost 0 bases, J lost 4 bases, and 18 bases lay in between. The length of the CDR3 is 17 residues. CDR3 DNA: TGCGCCAGCAGCTTGGGGTTTCCGAAGAAAGCGGCAGATACGCAGTATTTT. Its translation is CASSLGFPKKAADTQYF.

The chain carries TRBV5-5 and TRBJ2-1; 7 nucleotides line up with TRBD2. The CDR3 is made up of 16 amino acids. V gave up 0 bases and J gave up 4 bases; unmatched junction bases: 7. Germline loops: CDR1 SGHKS, CDR2 YYEKEE (reference sequence). CDR3 loop: CASSLGLASQYNEQFF. The DNA of the CDR3 is TGTGCCAGCAGCTTGGGACTAGCTTCTCAGTACAATGAGCAGTTCTTC.

This clonotype has at least ten counts. The rearrangement joins TRBV19 to TRBJ2-1; 15 positions agree with TRBD2. In germline, CDR1 is LNHDA, CDR2 SQIVND (reference sequence). The CDR3 is 20 residues long. The trim removed 0 bases at V and 0 bases at J, leaving 6 bases unmatched. The chain's CDR3 is CASSIEGLAGGSSSYNEQFF. The CDR3 nucleotides read TGTGCCAGTAGTATAGAGGGACTAGCGGGAGGTTCGAGCTCCTACAATGAGCAGTTCTTC. Together with reference TRBV19 and TRBJ2-1, the CDR3 gives the full variable domain: DGGITQSPKYLFRKEGQNVTLSCEQNLNHDAMYWYRQDPGQGLRLIYYSQIVNDFQKGDIAEGYSVSREKKESFPLTVTSAQKNPTAFYLCASSIEGLAGGSSSYNEQFFGPGTRLTVL.